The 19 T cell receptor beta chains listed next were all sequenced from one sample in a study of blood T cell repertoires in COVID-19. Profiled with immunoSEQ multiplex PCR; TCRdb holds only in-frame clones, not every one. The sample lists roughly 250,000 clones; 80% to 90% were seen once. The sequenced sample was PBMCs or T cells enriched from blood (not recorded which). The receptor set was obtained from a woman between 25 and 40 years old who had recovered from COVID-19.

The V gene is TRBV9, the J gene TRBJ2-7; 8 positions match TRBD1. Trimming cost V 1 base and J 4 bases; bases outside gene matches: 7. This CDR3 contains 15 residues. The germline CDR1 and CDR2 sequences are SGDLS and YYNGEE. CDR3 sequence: CASSVSGTGGYEQYF. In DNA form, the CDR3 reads TGTGCCAGCAGCGTATCCGGGACAGGCGGATACGAGCAGTACTTC.

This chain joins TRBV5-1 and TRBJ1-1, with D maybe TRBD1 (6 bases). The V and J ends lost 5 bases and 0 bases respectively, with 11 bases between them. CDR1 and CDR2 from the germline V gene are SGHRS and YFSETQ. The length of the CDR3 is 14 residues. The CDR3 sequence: CASRTGEMNTEAFF. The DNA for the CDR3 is TGCGCCAGCAGGACAGGCGAGATGAACACTGAAGCTTTCTTT.

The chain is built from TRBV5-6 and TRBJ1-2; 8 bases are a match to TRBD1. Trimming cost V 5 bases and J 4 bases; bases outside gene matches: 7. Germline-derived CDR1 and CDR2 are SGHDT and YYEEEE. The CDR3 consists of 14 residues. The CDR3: CASSSDRGSYGYTF. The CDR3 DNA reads TGTGCCAGCAGTTCTGACAGGGGTAGCTATGGCTACACCTTC.

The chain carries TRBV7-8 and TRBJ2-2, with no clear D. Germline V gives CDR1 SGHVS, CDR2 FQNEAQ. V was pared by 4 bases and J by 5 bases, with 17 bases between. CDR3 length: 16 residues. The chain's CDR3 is CASSSLSRPRTGELFF. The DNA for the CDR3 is TGTGCCAGCAGCTCCTTATCTCGTCCCCGTACCGGGGAGCTGTTTTTT.

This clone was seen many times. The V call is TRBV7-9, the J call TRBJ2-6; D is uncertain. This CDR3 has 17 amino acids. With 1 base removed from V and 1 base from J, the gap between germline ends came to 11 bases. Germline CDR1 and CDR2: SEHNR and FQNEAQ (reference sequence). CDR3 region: CASSLVSSDSGANVLTF. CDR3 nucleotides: TGTGCCAGCAGCTTAGTTTCCAGCGATTCTGGGGCCAACGTCCTGACTTTC.

CDR3 sequence reads: CASSLGGQASDEQYF. The CDR3 nucleotides read TGTGCCAGCAGCCTTGGGGGACAGGCCTCGGACGAGCAGTACTTC. The chain joins TRBV5-4 to TRBJ2-7, with 8 bases lining up with TRBD1. The CDR3 consists of 15 residues. Germline V gene data show CDR1 as SGHNT and CDR2 as YYREEE (reference sequence). V was clipped by 4 bases and J by 5 bases; unmatched bases: 11.

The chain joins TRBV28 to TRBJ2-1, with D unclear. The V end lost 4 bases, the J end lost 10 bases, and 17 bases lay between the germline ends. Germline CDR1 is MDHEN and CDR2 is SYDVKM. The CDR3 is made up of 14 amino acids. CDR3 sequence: CASSWMERPREQFF. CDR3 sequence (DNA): TGTGCCAGCAGTTGGATGGAGCGACCTCGAGAGCAGTTCTTC.

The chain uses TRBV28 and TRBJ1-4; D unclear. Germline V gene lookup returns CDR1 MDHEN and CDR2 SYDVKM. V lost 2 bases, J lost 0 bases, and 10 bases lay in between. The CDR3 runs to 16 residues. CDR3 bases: TGTGCCAGCAGTTTACAAGGCAGCGCAACTAATGAAAAACTGTTTTTT. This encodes CASSLQGSATNEKLFF.

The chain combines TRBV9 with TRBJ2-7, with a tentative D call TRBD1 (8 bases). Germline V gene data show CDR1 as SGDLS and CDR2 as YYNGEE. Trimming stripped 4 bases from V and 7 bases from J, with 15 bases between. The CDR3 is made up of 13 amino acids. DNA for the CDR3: TGTGCCAGCAGCACCACAGGGGGAGGGGAGCAGTACTTC. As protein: CASSTTGGGEQYF.

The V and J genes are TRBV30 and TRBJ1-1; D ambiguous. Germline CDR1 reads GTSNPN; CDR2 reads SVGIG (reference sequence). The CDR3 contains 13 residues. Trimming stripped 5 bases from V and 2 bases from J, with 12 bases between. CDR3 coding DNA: TGTGCCTGGGGGAGAGGTTCCAACACTGAAGCTTTCTTT. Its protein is CAWGRGSNTEAFF.

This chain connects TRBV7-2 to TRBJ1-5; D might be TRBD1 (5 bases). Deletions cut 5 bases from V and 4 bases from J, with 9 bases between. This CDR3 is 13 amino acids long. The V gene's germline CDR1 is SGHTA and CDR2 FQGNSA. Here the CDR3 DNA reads TGTGCCAGCAGCACCCGACAGAATCAGCCCCAGCATTTT. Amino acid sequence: CASSTRQNQPQHF.

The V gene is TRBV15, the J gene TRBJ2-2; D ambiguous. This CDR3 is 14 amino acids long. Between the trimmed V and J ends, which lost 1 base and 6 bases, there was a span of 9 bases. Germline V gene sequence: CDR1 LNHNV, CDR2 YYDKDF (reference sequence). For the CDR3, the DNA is TGTGCCACCAGCAGAGTAACTGCCTCCGGGGAGCTGTTTTTT. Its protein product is CATSRVTASGELFF.

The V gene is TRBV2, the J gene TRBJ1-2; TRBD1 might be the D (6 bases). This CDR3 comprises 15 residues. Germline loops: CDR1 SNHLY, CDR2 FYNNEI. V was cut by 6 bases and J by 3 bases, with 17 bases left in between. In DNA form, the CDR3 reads TGTGCCAGCAGGGCCGACTTGCAGGGGCACTATGGCTACACCTTC. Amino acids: CASRADLQGHYGYTF.

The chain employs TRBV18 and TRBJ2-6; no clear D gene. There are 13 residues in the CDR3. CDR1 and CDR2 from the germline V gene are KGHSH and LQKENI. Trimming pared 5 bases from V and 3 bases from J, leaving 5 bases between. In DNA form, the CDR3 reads TGTGCCAGCTCAGAGCTTGGGGCCAACGTCCTGACTTTC. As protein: CASSELGANVLTF.

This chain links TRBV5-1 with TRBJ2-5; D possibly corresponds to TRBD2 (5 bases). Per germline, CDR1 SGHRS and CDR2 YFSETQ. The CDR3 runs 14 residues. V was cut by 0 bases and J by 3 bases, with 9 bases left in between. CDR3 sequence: CASSLEPGEETQYF. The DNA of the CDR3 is TGCGCCAGCAGCTTGGAACCCGGGGAAGAGACCCAGTACTTC. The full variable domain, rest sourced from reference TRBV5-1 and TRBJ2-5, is KAGVTQTPRYLIKTRGQQVTLSCSPISGHRSVSWYQQTPGQGLQFLFEYFSETQRNKGNFPGRFSGRQFSNSRSEMNVSTLELGDSALYLCASSLEPGEETQYFGPGTRLLVL.

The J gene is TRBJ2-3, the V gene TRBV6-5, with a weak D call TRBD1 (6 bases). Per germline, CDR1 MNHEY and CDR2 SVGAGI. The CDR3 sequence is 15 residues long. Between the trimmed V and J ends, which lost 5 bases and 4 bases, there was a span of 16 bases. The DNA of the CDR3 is TGTGCCAGCAGTCCCGTTGGGGGCAGTTCAGATACGCAGTATTTT. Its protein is CASSPVGGSSDTQYF.

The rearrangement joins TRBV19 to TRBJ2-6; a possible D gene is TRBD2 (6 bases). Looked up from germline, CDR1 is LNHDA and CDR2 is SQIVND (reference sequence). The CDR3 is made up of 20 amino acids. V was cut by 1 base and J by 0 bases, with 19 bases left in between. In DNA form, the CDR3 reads TGTGCCAGTAGTATAGTTCCTCCGGGACTGACCTTCTCTGGGGCCAACGTCCTGACTTTC. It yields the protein CASSIVPPGLTFSGANVLTF.

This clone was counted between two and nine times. The CDR3 loop reads CASSPLTVDTQYF. CDR3 sequence (DNA): TGTGCCAGCAGCCCGCTGACTGTAGATACGCAGTATTTT. The genes are TRBV7-6 and TRBJ2-3, with D uncertain. V was trimmed by 5 bases and J by 5 bases, leaving 11 bases between them. This CDR3 is 13 amino acids long. CDR1 is SGHVS and CDR2 is FNYEAQ in the germline V gene.

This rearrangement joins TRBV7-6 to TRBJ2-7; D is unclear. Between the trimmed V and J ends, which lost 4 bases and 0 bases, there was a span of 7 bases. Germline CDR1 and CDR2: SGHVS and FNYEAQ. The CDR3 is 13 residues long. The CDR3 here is CASSSLSSYEQYF. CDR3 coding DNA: TGTGCCAGCAGCTCCCTGAGCTCCTACGAGCAGTACTTC. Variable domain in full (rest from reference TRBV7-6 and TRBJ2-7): GAGVSQSPRYKVTKRGQDVALRCDPISGHVSLYWYRQALGQGPEFLTYFNYEAQQDKSGLPNDRFSAERPEGSISTLTIQRTEQRDSAMYRCASSSLSSYEQYFGPGTRLTVT.